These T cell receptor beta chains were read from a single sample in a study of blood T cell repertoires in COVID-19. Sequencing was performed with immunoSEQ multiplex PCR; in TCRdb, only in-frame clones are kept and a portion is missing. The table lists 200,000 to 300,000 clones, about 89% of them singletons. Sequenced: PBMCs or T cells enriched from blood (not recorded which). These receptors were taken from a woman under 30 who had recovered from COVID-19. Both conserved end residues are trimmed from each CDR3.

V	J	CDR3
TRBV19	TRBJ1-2	ASTKDRYYGYT
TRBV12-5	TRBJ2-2	ASGLVVDSAHTGELF
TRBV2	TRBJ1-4	ASSDLRQGNEKLF
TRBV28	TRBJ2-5	ASSFGGGWETQY
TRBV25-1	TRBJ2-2	ASSAANTGELF
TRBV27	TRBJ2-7	ASSHGTGGFEQY
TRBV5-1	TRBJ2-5	ASSLGGTGGSQETQY
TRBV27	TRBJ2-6	ASSQDRDRAGANVLT
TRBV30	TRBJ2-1	AWKRLTPYNEQF
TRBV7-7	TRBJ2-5	ASSLGNWQGEETQY
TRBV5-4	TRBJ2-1	ASSPYLAGGPDEQF
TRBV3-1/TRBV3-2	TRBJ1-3	ASSAGIGETSGNTIY
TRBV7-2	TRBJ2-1	ASSLEMTGGYNEQF
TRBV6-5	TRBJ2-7	ASRRTGGFYEQY
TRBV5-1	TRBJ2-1	ASSPLGSRGGNEQF
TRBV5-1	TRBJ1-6	ASSFGTANSPLH